Presented here are 30 T cell receptor beta chains from one specimen sequenced in a study of blood T cell repertoires in COVID-19. Produced via immunoSEQ multiplex PCR; TCRdb's table is partial and in-frame only. Seen here are under 450,000 clones, roughly 87% observed once, and the top ten hold about 3%. The sequenced sample consisted of PBMCs or T cells enriched from blood (not recorded which). Receptors originate from a woman younger than 45 who had recovered from COVID-19.

The chain employs TRBV27 and TRBJ2-1; possibly TRBD2 for D (5 bases). V lost 5 bases and J lost 9, with 11 bases in between. CDR3 length equals 12 residues. Germline CDR1 reads MNHEY; CDR2 reads SMNVEV (reference sequence). In DNA, the CDR3 is TGTGCCAGCAGTCTTCGAGGAGGTGAGCAGTTCTTC. Protein sequence: CASSLRGGEQFF.

The V and J genes are TRBV18 and TRBJ1-6; 11 bases align to TRBD1. The germline CDR1 and CDR2 sequences are KGHSH and LQKENI. V shed 2 bases and J 6 bases; nucleotides not matched to a gene: 3. The CDR3 length is 16 residues. CDR3 sequence (DNA): TGTGCCAGCTCACCAAGGACAGGGGGCACTAATTCACCCCTCCACTTT. Translating gives CASSPRTGGTNSPLHF.

The chain recombines TRBV2 with TRBJ1-1; D gene ambiguous. Germline V gives CDR1 SNHLY, CDR2 FYNNEI. This CDR3 contains 13 residues. Deletions cut 6 bases from V and 3 bases from J, with 11 bases between. The CDR3 sequence: CASRLNRDTEAFF. The CDR3 DNA is TGTGCCAGCAGGCTGAACAGAGACACTGAAGCTTTCTTT.

The V call is TRBV27, the J call TRBJ2-1; 9 bases fit TRBD2. Germline CDR1 and CDR2: MNHEY and SMNVEV (reference sequence). The CDR3 runs to 15 residues. V was pared by 4 bases and J by 0 bases, with 1 base of the junction left unmatched. This chain's CDR3 is CASSYSGSSYNEQFF. The CDR3 DNA reads TGTGCCAGCAGTTATAGCGGGAGCTCCTACAATGAGCAGTTCTTC.

The J gene is TRBJ1-2, the V gene TRBV19; the D gene is possibly TRBD1 (6 bases). Germline lookup yields CDR1 LNHDA and CDR2 SQIVND (reference sequence). The CDR3 spans 12 residues. V dropped 5 bases and J dropped 4 bases, with 8 bases sitting between them. The CDR3 loop reads CASSADSYGYTF. The CDR3 DNA sequence: TGTGCCAGTAGTGCGGACAGCTATGGCTACACCTTC.

The chain uses TRBV13 and TRBJ1-1, with D unclear. V was pared by 3 bases and J by 2 bases, with 4 bases between. Germline-derived CDR1 and CDR2 are PRHDT and FYEKMQ (reference sequence). This CDR3 has 12 amino acids. The CDR3 DNA is TGTGCCAGCAGCTTCTTCAACACTGAAGCTTTCTTT. Its translation is CASSFFNTEAFF.

This rearrangement joins TRBV4-1 to TRBJ2-5; TRBD2 is a possible D gene (6 bases). The CDR3 consists of 14 residues. CDR1 is MGHRA and CDR2 is YSYEKL in the germline V gene. Trimming left V 3 bases short and J 5 bases short, with 13 bases between. The CDR3 coding sequence is TGCGCCAGCAGCCAGGGGCGGGCGGGGGAGACCCAGTACTTC. Amino acids: CASSQGRAGETQYF.

DNA for the CDR3: TGTGCCAGCAGGGGAGACAGGGGTCAAGGCTACACCTTC. Translating gives CASRGDRGQGYTF. The chain couples TRBV27 to TRBJ1-2; 8 bases agree with TRBD1. The germline V gene encodes CDR1 MNHEY and CDR2 SMNVEV (reference sequence). The CDR3 covers 13 residues. The J segment lost 8 bases and the V segment lost 6 bases, leaving 8 bases of the junction unmatched.

With regard to this clone: A read error may be the cause here, since a much bigger clone is one base away. The identical CDR3 is also encoded by other nucleotide sequences in the sample. This chain connects TRBV5-1 to TRBJ2-3; D perhaps matches TRBD1 (6 bases). The length of the CDR3 is 14 residues. Germline V CDR1 and CDR2: SGHRS, YFSETQ. V lost 4 bases, J lost 3 bases, and 12 bases lay in between. DNA of the CDR3: TGCGCCAGCAGCCAGTACAGGGAAACAGATACGCAGTATTTT. It specifies CASSQYRETDTQYF.

The genes are TRBV29-1 and TRBJ2-1; 12 nucleotides align to TRBD2. The CDR3 extends over 16 amino acids. From germline, CDR1 is SQVTM and CDR2 ANQGSEA. The junction had 11 bases not matched to a gene; V was cut back by 8 bases and J by 3 bases. CDR3 sequence: CSSDWLAGGDYNEQFF. The CDR3 DNA sequence: TGCAGCTCTGATTGGCTAGCGGGAGGGGACTACAATGAGCAGTTCTTC.

The chain is built from TRBV5-1 and TRBJ2-3; maybe TRBD2 (6 bases). CDR3 length: 14 amino acids. Germline V CDR1 and CDR2: SGHRS, YFSETQ. The V gene lost 0 bases and the J gene lost 5 bases, with 10 bases spanning the gap. CDR3 amino acids: CASSLASVEDTQYF. The DNA of the CDR3 is TGCGCCAGCAGCTTGGCTAGCGTTGAAGATACGCAGTATTTT.

V and J are TRBV6-1 and TRBJ2-3, with 10 nucleotides matching TRBD2. The V and J ends lost 3 bases and 5 bases, in that order; junction bases with no gene match: 5. Germline V gene data show CDR1 as MNHNS and CDR2 as SASEGT. The CDR3 totals 15 residues. Here the CDR3 DNA reads TGTGCCAGCAGTGAGCTAGCGGGGGCGGGAGATACGCAGTATTTT. Protein: CASSELAGAGDTQYF.

This rearrangement joins TRBV5-8 to TRBJ1-1; TRBD1 is a possible D gene (6 bases). V lost 3 bases, J lost 1 base, and 16 bases lay in between. The CDR3 sequence is 16 residues long. Germline V gene sequence: CDR1 SGHTS, CDR2 YDEGEE. This CDR3 is CASSSGAGTRNTEAFF. The CDR3, as DNA: TGTGCCAGCAGCTCCGGTGCCGGGACAAGGAACACTGAAGCTTTCTTT. The complete variable domain, with remaining parts taken from reference TRBV5-8 and TRBJ1-1, reads EAGVTQSPTHLIKTRGQQATLRCSPISGHTSVYWYQQALGLGLQFLLWYDEGEERNRGNFPPRFSGRQFPNYSSELNVNALELEDSALYLCASSSGAGTRNTEAFFGQGTRLTVV.

The V and J genes are TRBV7-9 and TRBJ2-2, with TRBD2 matching over 9 bases. The CDR3 runs 15 residues. V was clipped by 6 bases and J by 1 base; unmatched bases: 3. The germline V gene encodes CDR1 SEHNR and CDR2 FQNEAQ (reference sequence). The CDR3 loop reads CASRERGENTGELFF. CDR3 coding DNA: TGTGCCAGCAGGGAGCGGGGGGAGAACACCGGGGAGCTGTTTTTT.

The chain uses TRBV18 and TRBJ1-4; tentative D call: TRBD1 (6 bases). The CDR3 has 15 residues. CDR1 and CDR2 (germline): KGHSH, LQKENI. Between the trimmed V and J ends, which lost 0 bases and 7 bases, there was a span of 12 bases. The CDR3: CASSPPGQQGEKLFF. In DNA, the CDR3 is TGTGCCAGCTCACCACCGGGGCAACAGGGTGAAAAACTGTTTTTT.

V is TRBV14 and J is TRBJ1-3; 8 bases are shared with TRBD1. V lost 4 bases to trimming and J lost 4 bases; unmatched junction nucleotides: 9. Germline assignment: CDR1 SGHDN and CDR2 FVKESK. This CDR3 has 16 residues. CDR3 region: CASSPPQGAEGNTIYF. The DNA for the CDR3 is TGTGCCAGCAGCCCTCCCCAGGGGGCGGAAGGAAACACCATATATTTT.

The chain links TRBV4-1 to TRBJ2-1; TRBD2 aligns across 7 bases. J was trimmed by 2 bases and V by 3 bases; bases with no gene match: 10. In germline, CDR1 is MGHRA, CDR2 YSYEKL. This CDR3 is 17 amino acids long. The CDR3 spells CASSQTPSGAAYNEQFF. The CDR3 bases are TGCGCCAGCAGCCAGACACCGAGCGGGGCCGCCTACAATGAGCAGTTCTTC.

The V call is TRBV28, the J call TRBJ2-7, with a possible D match to TRBD1 (6 bases). CDR1 and CDR2 from the germline V gene are MDHEN and SYDVKM. The V and J ends lost 6 bases and 3 bases respectively, with 18 bases between them. The CDR3 has 15 residues. CDR3 in amino acids: CASSSPRVGGYEQYF. The CDR3 nucleotides read TGTGCCAGCAGCTCCCCCCGGGTAGGGGGCTACGAGCAGTACTTC. Combining the CDR3 with reference TRBV28 and TRBJ2-7 gives the whole variable domain DVKVTQSSRYLVKRTGEKVFLECVQDMDHENMFWYRQDPGLGLRLIYFSYDVKMKEKGDIPEGYSVSREKKERFSLILESASTNQTSMYLCASSSPRVGGYEQYFGPGTRLTVT.

This sequence joins TRBV28 and TRBJ1-2; perhaps TRBD1 as D (6 bases). The CDR3 runs to 18 residues. V shed 7 bases and J shed 2 bases, with 26 bases lying between them. Germline-derived CDR1 and CDR2 are MDHEN and SYDVKM. The CDR3 loop is CASNNPGAFGLDNYGYTF. Here the CDR3 DNA reads TGTGCCAGCAACAACCCAGGGGCATTTGGGTTGGACAACTATGGCTACACCTTC.

The V and J genes are TRBV10-1 and TRBJ2-7; possibly TRBD2 for D (6 bases). The CDR3 runs 20 residues. The V end lost 10 bases, the J end lost 2 bases, and 36 bases lay between the germline ends. The germline gives CDR1 WNHNN, CDR2 SYGVQD (reference sequence). For the CDR3, the DNA is TGCGCCATGGTAAGTCAAGCAGTGGGGGGTCTGTGGGATCGGACCTACGAGCAGTACTTC. Its translation is CAMVSQAVGGLWDRTYEQYF.

The V call is TRBV5-1, the J call TRBJ1-1; D is unresolved. Germline V CDR1 and CDR2: SGHRS, YFSETQ. V was shortened by 2 bases and J by 4 bases, with 6 bases between the two germline ends. The CDR3 spans 12 residues. The CDR3: CASSFEGTEAFF. The DNA for the CDR3 is TGCGCCAGCAGCTTCGAGGGCACTGAAGCTTTCTTT.

The V gene is TRBV5-6, the J gene TRBJ2-5, with D perhaps matching TRBD2 (6 bases). Deletions cut 3 bases from V and 6 bases from J, with 21 bases between. The CDR3 consists of 16 residues. Germline V gene lookup returns CDR1 SGHDT and CDR2 YYEEEE. The CDR3 DNA sequence: TGTGCCAGCAGCTCGCGCACAGTGGGGGGTTCAAAGACCCAGTACTTC. Translating gives CASSSRTVGGSKTQYF. The variable domain in full, completed from reference TRBV5-6 and TRBJ2-5, reads DAGVTQSPTHLIKTRGQQVTLRCSPKSGHDTVSWYQQALGQGPQFIFQYYEEEERQRGNFPDRFSGHQFPNYSSELNVNALLLGDSALYLCASSSRTVGGSKTQYFGPGTRLLVL.

Concerning this clone itself: At one of its ends the junction is not consistent with the germline gene, which may arise from a read error. The chain employs TRBV27 and TRBJ2-2, with D possibly being TRBD2 (5 bases). Germline lookup yields CDR1 MNHEY and CDR2 SMNVEV (reference sequence). This CDR3 comprises 14 residues. The CDR3, as DNA: TGTGCCACCAGTGGGAGTTTTTACACCGGGGAGCTGTTTTTT. Its protein product is CATSGSFYTGELFF.

CDR3 sequence: CASSLSRTSGISYEQYF. The CDR3 bases are TGTGCCAGCAGCTTATCCCGGACTAGCGGGATCTCCTACGAGCAGTACTTC. This chain links TRBV7-8 with TRBJ2-7; TRBD2 aligns across 12 bases. The CDR3 loop spans 17 amino acids. Germline lookup yields CDR1 SGHVS and CDR2 FQNEAQ. V was clipped by 2 bases and J by 0 bases; unmatched bases: 5.

The gene calls are TRBV5-6 and TRBJ1-2; 11 positions agree with TRBD1. Germline V CDR1 and CDR2: SGHDT, YYEEEE. The CDR3 spans 17 residues. Trimming cost V 6 bases and J 1 base; bases outside gene matches: 11. CDR3 DNA sequence: TGTGCCAGCACAACCGGGACAGGGGGTTTCGGTAACTATGGCTACACCTTC. As protein: CASTTGTGGFGNYGYTF.

The V call is TRBV4-1, the J call TRBJ2-3; D unclear. The CDR3 loop spans 13 amino acids. Germline CDR1 MGHRA, CDR2 YSYEKL. The V end lost 4 bases, the J end lost 5 bases, and 10 bases lay between the germline ends. The CDR3 spells CASSPPLRDTQYF. The CDR3 DNA reads as TGCGCCAGCAGCCCACCCCTCAGAGATACGCAGTATTTT.

The chain's CDR3 is CASSIQRGATDTQYF. The CDR3 region has the DNA TGTGCCAGTAGTATTCAGCGGGGGGCCACAGATACGCAGTATTTT. This chain connects TRBV19 to TRBJ2-3; 9 bases match TRBD2. Germline values: CDR1 LNHDA, CDR2 SQIVND (reference sequence). V was clipped by 3 bases and J by 2 bases; unmatched bases: 3. CDR3 length: 15 residues.

The chain couples TRBV5-6 to TRBJ2-7; no firm D call. CDR3 length: 13 amino acids. The germline V gene encodes CDR1 SGHDT and CDR2 YYEEEE. Trimming removed 4 bases at V and 2 bases at J, with 10 bases between. CDR3 DNA sequence: TGTGCCAGCAGCCCCGCCTCTACCTACGAGCAGTACTTC. Translated: CASSPASTYEQYF.

For this clone: The same CDR3 can be traced to other DNA sequences in this sample. The chain employs TRBV2 and TRBJ1-3; no clear D. The V end was cut by 6 bases, the J end by 3 bases, with 6 bases between. Germline V gives CDR1 SNHLY, CDR2 FYNNEI. The CDR3 is 12 residues long. This chain's CDR3 is CASRADGNTIYF. The CDR3 DNA sequence: TGTGCCAGCAGGGCGGATGGAAACACCATATATTTT.

In its sample, this clone was seen once. In DNA form, the CDR3 reads TGTGCCAGCAGTTTGATTAGGGGGCCCTACGAGCAGTACTTC. This sequence encodes CASSLIRGPYEQYF. The chain has TRBV27 and TRBJ2-7; 7 bases align to TRBD1. From germline, CDR1 is MNHEY and CDR2 SMNVEV (reference sequence). After removal of 3 bases from V and 2 bases from J, the junction contained 4 bases not matched to a gene. The CDR3 length is 14 residues.